This T cell receptor beta chain was recovered during a study of T cell repertoires in ileal Crohn's disease. Eligibility required adulthood, ileal or ileocolonic Crohn's disease and indicated ileocolonic resection. Profiled with immunoSEQ multiplex PCR; TCRdb holds only in-frame clones, not every one. The sample has about 3,800 clones; about 80% are singletons. The TCR comes from an adult with Crohn's disease. The specimen was ileal tissue.

The CDR3 loop reads CASSLGGLGEAFF. CDR3 sequence (DNA): TGTGCCAGCAGCCTAGGGGGCTTGGGTGAAGCTTTCTTT. This chain connects TRBV7-2 to TRBJ1-1, with 7 bases aligning to TRBD1. The CDR3 has 13 amino acids. The germline gives CDR1 SGHTA, CDR2 FQGNSA. Trimming at V came to 5 bases and at J to 7 bases, leaving 7 bases not matched to a gene.